This T cell receptor beta chain was found in a study of PD-1 blockade in classical Hodgkin lymphoma (dated by TCRdb to the early 2020s). Notes on the research overall: Nivolumab dosing was 3 mg/kg intravenously every 2 weeks, continuing until either disease progression or unacceptable toxicity. The study used TCR beta sequencing and CyTOF to define a peripheral blood immune signature of response to PD-1 blockade in classical Hodgkin lymphoma. Broad study findings and their caveats: Patients starting nivolumab less than 1 year after ASCT had lower diversity and were excluded from later analyses to avoid confounding by immune reconstitution. CD4+ but not CD8+ TCR diversity rose significantly by C4D1 (p=0.0027 vs p=0.16), most apparent in complete responders (p=0.02). The study covered only a single clinical trial cohort, and the causes of the repertoire differences, possibly disease activity or prior therapy, were still not defined. Among trial patients, those achieving complete response had baseline diversity similar to that of newly diagnosed patients, while diversity was significantly lower in partial responders and progressors. Baseline TCR diversity was reported to be lower in newly diagnosed patients than in healthy donors, and even lower in relapsed/refractory patients.

What this sample's time point label stands for: cycle 2 day 1 (C2D1) of nivolumab. Every trial patient had relapsed after autologous stem cell transplantation, and cohorts A, B and C differed in prior brentuximab vedotin exposure. The trial cohort included some 53 patients with relapsed/refractory classical Hodgkin lymphoma, and each patient had a best overall response of complete response, partial response or progressive disease. Single-agent nivolumab was administered to trial patients in the multi-cohort phase II CheckMate 205 trial. An independent review committee assessed best overall response by applying the 2007 International Working Group response criteria. PBMCs from the trial were collected at three points: immediately before nivolumab initiation (C1D1), and during therapy at cycle 2 day 1 and cycle 4 day 1. Peripheral blood was collected in 8 mL Vacutainer Cell Preparation Tubes, from which PBMCs were isolated by centrifugation and then cryopreserved.

In the case of this clone: Its antigen is currently not known. Within one base of it there is no much larger clone, and no base qualities were kept.

Genomic DNA was isolated using the Qiagen DNeasy kit from unsorted PBMCs as well as from negatively selected CD4+ and CD8+ fractions. Using primers that anneal to V and J segments, immunoSEQ multiplex PCR amplified the TCR beta CDR3 regions. Amplification bias was minimized using a synthetic immune receptor repertoire, and residual bias was removed computationally after sequencing. As for how the authors treated the data: Custom Python scripts were used to quantify repertoire diversity as the Shannon entropy index. The unsorted, CD4+ and CD8+ repertoires were each analyzed separately, with the exception of combined analyses, where CD4+ and CD8+ sequences were merged in silico. A clone was considered expanded if an increase in frequency of at least 2-fold after treatment relative to C1D1 was found, and a pseudocount of 0.5 was applied to clones undetected at baseline. Singleton clones were defined as clones with 0 or 1 copy at C1D1, and non-singleton clones were defined as clones with 2 or more copies. Clones expanded in unsorted samples were labelled as CD4+, CD8+ or unknown by matching protein sequences in sorted samples from the same patient. Wilcoxon tests on paired samples were used to test changes in diversity from C1D1 to C4D1. Held by TCRdb, this immuneACCESS table contains in-frame sequences only and omits some clones. Under half of the omission traces to an unresolved V gene where checked; the cause of the rest is unknown. V, J and clone size were drawn from that table, and D and trimming were deduced from the DNA. Here the sample has 35,000 to 40,000 clones; about 86% occur a single time. Roughly 7.7% of the sample lies in the top ten.

Reading the germline V gene (reference sequence) gives CDR1 MNHEY and CDR2 SMNVEV. From the cysteine up to the phenylalanine, the CDR3 has a length of 14 residues. This entry keeps only the CDR3 DNA: 42 bases, framed from base 1. V has 4 bases trimmed and J has 7 bases trimmed; junction bases matching no gene number 10. The receptor was isolated from a human donor with classical Hodgkin lymphoma. Here the sequenced sample was peripheral blood mononuclear cells (PBMCs), taken before the second cycle of nivolumab. The chain is assembled from TRBV27 and TRBJ2-7; TRBD1 agrees with 7 junctional bases. The DNA sequence follows: TGTGCCAGCAGTTCCCGGGACAGTTCAGATGAGCAGTACTTC. Translated, it gives CASSSRDSSDEQYF.